The next 29 T cell receptor beta chains were all read from a single sample in a study of T cell changes during pregnancy in multiple sclerosis. Libraries were prepared by immunoSEQ multiplex PCR; TCRdb keeps only in-frame clonotypes and omits some of them. The top ten clones hold about 5.4% of a sample with 25,000 to 35,000 clones, roughly 90% of them seen once. Source: CD8+ T cells from peripheral blood mononuclear cells, taken in the first trimester of pregnancy. The receptors come from a female donor with multiple sclerosis, enrolled in a pregnancy study.

This chain uses TRBV6-1 with TRBJ2-7, with 7 positions matching TRBD2. The CDR3 runs 15 residues. The trim removed 1 base at V and 1 base at J, leaving 4 bases unmatched. Germline values: CDR1 MNHNS, CDR2 SASEGT. CDR3 region: CASSEEASGSYEQYF. In nucleotides, the CDR3 is TGTGCCAGCAGTGAAGAAGCTAGCGGTTCCTACGAGCAGTACTTC.

The rearrangement uses TRBV9 and TRBJ2-1; TRBD2 aligns across 11 bases. In germline, CDR1 is SGDLS, CDR2 YYNGEE. The V segment lost 0 bases and the J segment 6 bases; nucleotides outside the gene matches: 2. There are 15 residues in the CDR3. CDR3 nucleotide sequence: TGTGCCAGCAGCGTAGATGGGACTAGCGGCAATGAGCAGTTCTTC. Its protein product is CASSVDGTSGNEQFF.

The gene calls are TRBV9 and TRBJ2-2; tentative D call: TRBD1 (6 bases). V was shortened by 4 bases and J by 4 bases, with 20 bases between the two germline ends. The germline V gene encodes CDR1 SGDLS and CDR2 YYNGEE. The CDR3 is made up of 17 amino acids. As DNA, the CDR3 is TGTGCCAGCAGCCTCCGCTCCAGGGGAGATGGCACCGGGGAGCTGTTTTTT. This sequence encodes CASSLRSRGDGTGELFF.

This sequence joins TRBV11-2 and TRBJ2-6, with D perhaps TRBD1 (5 bases). Looked up from germline, CDR1 is SGHAT and CDR2 is FQNNGV. V was pared by 4 bases and J by 0 bases, with 19 bases between. The CDR3 contains 19 residues. CDR3 sequence reads: CASSSLKGPTYSGANVLTF. CDR3 nucleotides: TGTGCCAGCAGCTCCCTTAAGGGGCCTACATACTCTGGGGCCAACGTCCTGACTTTC. Drawing the rest from reference TRBV11-2 and TRBJ2-6, the complete variable domain is EAGVAQSPRYKIIEKRQSVAFWCNPISGHATLYWYQQILGQGPKLLIQFQNNGVVDDSQLPKDRFSAERLKGVDSTLKIQPAKLEDSAVYLCASSSLKGPTYSGANVLTFGAGSRLTVL.

V and J are TRBV28 and TRBJ2-7; weak D call: TRBD1 (6 bases). The CDR3 spans 13 residues. Trimming stripped 5 bases from V and 5 bases from J, with 13 bases between. Germline V gene data show CDR1 as MDHEN and CDR2 as SYDVKM. The CDR3 bases are TGTGCCAGCAGTAACCGGGACACACACGAGCAGTACTTC. It translates to CASSNRDTHEQYF.

V and J are TRBV5-1 and TRBJ2-1, with D perhaps matching TRBD1 (6 bases). V shed 1 base and J shed 14 bases, with 19 bases lying between them. CDR1 is SGHRS, CDR2 YFSETQ, per germline. CDR3 length: 14 residues. CDR3 residues: CASSLRGGGEGEFF. The CDR3 nucleotides read TGCGCCAGCAGCTTGCGGGGTGGAGGCGAGGGGGAGTTCTTC.

The chain is built from TRBV4-1 and TRBJ2-5, with 8 positions matching TRBD2. The J call may be wrong; the DNA end is better matched by TRBJ2-7. CDR1 MGHRA and CDR2 YSYEKL come from the germline V gene. CDR3 length: 14 residues. Written as DNA, the CDR3 is TGCGCCAGCAGCCCGGGGACTAGAGGATACGAGCAGTACTTC. As protein: CASSPGTRGYEQYF.

This chain links TRBV14 with TRBJ2-1; 7 positions match TRBD1. The CDR3 runs to 15 residues. Germline values: CDR1 SGHDN, CDR2 FVKESK. The J segment lost 8 bases and the V segment lost 2 bases, leaving 9 bases of the junction unmatched. This CDR3 reads CASSQTGQFFDEQFF. CDR3 nucleotide sequence: TGTGCCAGCAGCCAAACGGGACAGTTTTTCGATGAGCAGTTCTTC.

The rearrangement uses TRBV9 and TRBJ2-5; 11 nucleotides line up with TRBD2. The length of the CDR3 is 16 residues. J was trimmed by 5 bases and V by 0 bases; bases with no gene match: 6. Germline V gene data show CDR1 as SGDLS and CDR2 as YYNGEE. Here the CDR3 DNA reads TGTGCCAGCAGCGTAGGGGTAGCGGGAGGGCAGGAGACCCAGTACTTC. The encoded protein is CASSVGVAGGQETQYF.

The chain uses TRBV9 and TRBJ2-1, with 8 nucleotides matching TRBD2. The trim removed 0 bases at V and 0 bases at J, leaving 5 bases unmatched. The germline V gene has CDR1 SGDLS and CDR2 YYNGEE. The CDR3 runs 17 residues. CDR3 loop: CASSVVAGLSSYNEQFF. The CDR3 DNA follows: TGTGCCAGCAGCGTAGTAGCGGGATTGAGCTCCTACAATGAGCAGTTCTTC.

The DNA for the CDR3 is TGTGCCAGCAGACAGACTAGTGACCTCTCCTACAATGAGCAGTTCTTC. Amino acids: CASRQTSDLSYNEQFF. The V gene is TRBV6-4, the J gene TRBJ2-1, with D perhaps TRBD2 (6 bases). CDR3 size: 16 residues. Trimming cost V 6 bases and J 0 bases, with 15 bases left between them. From germline, CDR1 is MRHNA and CDR2 SNTAGT.

The chain links TRBV6-5 to TRBJ2-7; the D is unclear. The CDR3 spans 13 residues. Germline values: CDR1 MNHEY, CDR2 SVGAGI. The V end was cut by 0 bases, the J end by 4 bases, with 7 bases between. The CDR3 here is CASSYSGPYEQYF. The CDR3, as DNA: TGTGCCAGCAGTTACTCTGGCCCTTACGAGCAGTACTTC.

The V and J genes are TRBV7-6 and TRBJ2-7, with D uncertain. The CDR3 is made up of 14 amino acids. Germline V lookup: CDR1 SGHVS, CDR2 FNYEAQ. The ends were cut back, 2 bases at V and 1 base at J, with 9 bases in the middle. The CDR3 sequence is CASSLNSRSYEQYF. The CDR3 region has the DNA TGTGCCAGCAGCTTAAATTCTAGATCCTACGAGCAGTACTTC.

V usage is TRBV5-8 and J usage is TRBJ2-3; 10 bases align to TRBD2. This CDR3 is built from 17 residues. V trimming: 0 bases; J trimming: 2 bases; junction bases outside the gene matches: 6. Germline lookup yields CDR1 SGHTS and CDR2 YDEGEE. CDR3 amino acids: CASSLAGTSAYTDTQYF. The CDR3 bases are TGTGCCAGCAGCTTGGCCGGGACTAGCGCCTACACAGATACGCAGTATTTT.

V and J are TRBV7-8 and TRBJ1-1; TRBD1 is a possible D gene (6 bases). Trimming cost V 6 bases and J 5 bases, with 16 bases left between them. The germline V gene encodes CDR1 SGHVS and CDR2 FQNEAQ. This CDR3 has 14 residues. For the CDR3, the DNA is TGTGCCAGCAGGGGGGACATTACTTGGACTGAAGCTTTCTTT. Its translation: CASRGDITWTEAFF.

The rearrangement joins TRBV28 to TRBJ1-5; D unresolved. Germline CDR1 MDHEN, CDR2 SYDVKM. The V gene lost 2 bases and the J gene lost 1 base, with 9 bases spanning the gap. The CDR3 loop spans 15 amino acids. The CDR3 DNA follows: TGTGCCAGCAGTTTACCATGGGCCAGCAATCAGCCCCAGCATTTT. Its protein is CASSLPWASNQPQHF.

The V gene is TRBV5-1, the J gene TRBJ2-7, with D unresolved. Germline V gene sequence: CDR1 SGHRS, CDR2 YFSETQ. Trimming stripped 1 base from V and 3 bases from J, with 14 bases between. The CDR3 sequence is 15 residues long. The CDR3 nucleotides read TGCGCCAGCAGCTTGTACCCCTACCGCGGCTACGAGCAGTACTTC. Protein product: CASSLYPYRGYEQYF.

The CDR3 is CASSYGRGPGTDTQYF. CDR3 coding DNA: TGTGCCAGCAGTTATGGGCGCGGGCCCGGCACAGATACGCAGTATTTT. The chain couples TRBV28 to TRBJ2-3, with D perhaps matching TRBD2 (5 bases). Per germline, CDR1 MDHEN and CDR2 SYDVKM. The CDR3 spans 16 residues. V shed 4 bases and J shed 1 base, with 15 bases lying between them. Based on the CDR3 plus reference TRBV28 and TRBJ2-3, the full variable domain is DVKVTQSSRYLVKRTGEKVFLECVQDMDHENMFWYRQDPGLGLRLIYFSYDVKMKEKGDIPEGYSVSREKKERFSLILESASTNQTSMYLCASSYGRGPGTDTQYFGPGTRLTVL.

This sequence joins TRBV2 and TRBJ1-1; the D gene is possibly TRBD1 (6 bases). Trimming shortened V by 9 bases and J by 3 bases, and 20 bases separated the two germline ends. This CDR3 has 15 amino acids. Germline V gives CDR1 SNHLY, CDR2 FYNNEI. The CDR3, as DNA: TGTGCCAGTGGGGGCAGACCTGGGGCGGACACTGAAGCTTTCTTT. Encoded protein: CASGGRPGADTEAFF. Filled out from reference TRBV2 and TRBJ1-1, the complete variable domain reads EPEVTQTPSHQVTQMGQEVILRCVPISNHLYFYWYRQILGQKVEFLVSFYNNEISEKSEIFDDQFSVERPDGSNFTLKIRSTKLEDSAMYFCASGGRPGADTEAFFGQGTRLTVV.

This rearrangement joins TRBV5-4 to TRBJ2-1, with TRBD2 identical over 7 bases. With V trimmed by 2 bases and J by 3 bases, 8 bases remained unmatched. Germline V gene data show CDR1 as SGHNT and CDR2 as YYREEE (reference sequence). There are 16 residues in the CDR3. In DNA form, the CDR3 reads TGTGCCAGCAGCTTCCCCAAGGCGGGAGTCTACAATGAGCAGTTCTTC. It translates to CASSFPKAGVYNEQFF. Using reference TRBV5-4 and TRBJ2-1 for the parts outside the CDR3, the full variable domain is ETGVTQSPTHLIKTRGQQVTLRCSSQSGHNTVSWYQQALGQGPQFIFQYYREEENGRGNFPPRFSGLQFPNYSSELNVNALELDDSALYLCASSFPKAGVYNEQFFGPGTRLTVL.

The J gene is TRBJ2-1, the V gene TRBV11-1, with 11 bases that match TRBD1. CDR1 is SGHAT and CDR2 is FQDESV in the germline V gene (reference sequence). V lost 5 bases, J lost 1 base, and 4 bases stayed unmatched. The CDR3 runs 16 residues. The CDR3 nucleotides read TGTGCCAGCAGCACCGGGACAGGGGGGTCCTACAATGAGCAGTTCTTC. This sequence encodes CASSTGTGGSYNEQFF.

CDR3 sequence reads: CASSFGTAYNEQFF. CDR3 sequence (DNA): TGTGCCAGCAGCTTCGGGACAGCTTACAATGAGCAGTTCTTC. The J gene is TRBJ2-1, the V gene TRBV5-6, with 7 bases aligning to TRBD1. The CDR3 loop spans 14 amino acids. V lost 2 bases, J lost 4 bases, and 3 bases stayed unmatched. CDR1 and CDR2 (germline): SGHDT, YYEEEE.

The rearrangement links TRBV19 to TRBJ1-2; D is ambiguous. Per the germline V gene, CDR1 is LNHDA and CDR2 is SQIVND (reference sequence). There are 16 residues in the CDR3. V lost 5 bases and J lost 4, with 20 bases in between. CDR3: CASSPPGGPEVYGYTF. The DNA for the CDR3 is TGTGCCAGTAGTCCCCCGGGAGGGCCGGAAGTCTATGGCTACACCTTC.

The chain carries TRBV27 and TRBJ1-2; possibly TRBD1 for D (6 bases). Germline V gene data show CDR1 as MNHEY and CDR2 as SMNVEV (reference sequence). The V gene lost 2 bases and the J gene lost 1 base, with 17 bases spanning the gap. The CDR3 contains 17 residues. This CDR3 reads CASSLQGGTGLNYGYTF. The CDR3 nucleotides read TGTGCCAGCAGTTTACAAGGAGGAACAGGGCTTAACTATGGCTACACCTTC.

This chain links TRBV5-4 with TRBJ2-7; a possible D gene is TRBD1 (6 bases). V lost 0 bases, J lost 6 bases, and 10 bases lay in between. Germline CDR1 and CDR2: SGHNT and YYREEE (reference sequence). The CDR3 extends over 13 amino acids. CDR3 amino acids: CASSLGGGSEQYF. CDR3 nucleotide sequence: TGTGCCAGCAGCTTGGGAGGGGGAAGCGAGCAGTACTTC.

The chain recombines TRBV27 with TRBJ1-2; weak D call: TRBD1 (5 bases). V lost 2 bases, J lost 1 base, and 17 bases lay in between. This CDR3 comprises 17 residues. The germline CDR1 and CDR2 sequences are MNHEY and SMNVEV (reference sequence). CDR3 sequence (DNA): TGTGCCAGCAGTTTAGCGGGGGAGGGGCCCCATAACTATGGCTACACCTTC. It yields the protein CASSLAGEGPHNYGYTF.

The chain carries TRBV6-5 and TRBJ1-1; a possible D gene is TRBD1 (5 bases). The CDR3 sequence is 14 residues long. CDR1 is MNHEY and CDR2 is SVGAGI in the germline V gene. Trimming removed 3 bases at V and 4 bases at J, with 12 bases between. DNA of the CDR3: TGTGCCAGCAGTTATTCCGGGGGAGCCACTGAAGCTTTCTTT. This sequence encodes CASSYSGGATEAFF.

The J gene is TRBJ2-1, the V gene TRBV2; D remains unclear. V gave up 4 bases and J gave up 9 bases, with 10 bases separating them. CDR3 length equals 12 residues. Germline CDR1 SNHLY, CDR2 FYNNEI. The CDR3 here is CASSVTTSEQFF. The CDR3 DNA sequence: TGTGCCAGCAGTGTCACTACGTCTGAGCAGTTCTTC.

J is TRBJ2-3 and V is TRBV27; D call uncertain. From germline, CDR1 is MNHEY and CDR2 SMNVEV (reference sequence). Trimming removed 0 bases from V and 3 bases from J, with 7 bases in between. The length of the CDR3 is 14 residues. The CDR3 nucleotides are TGTGCCAGCAGTTTATCGGGCATGACAGATACGCAGTATTTT. This gives the protein CASSLSGMTDTQYF.